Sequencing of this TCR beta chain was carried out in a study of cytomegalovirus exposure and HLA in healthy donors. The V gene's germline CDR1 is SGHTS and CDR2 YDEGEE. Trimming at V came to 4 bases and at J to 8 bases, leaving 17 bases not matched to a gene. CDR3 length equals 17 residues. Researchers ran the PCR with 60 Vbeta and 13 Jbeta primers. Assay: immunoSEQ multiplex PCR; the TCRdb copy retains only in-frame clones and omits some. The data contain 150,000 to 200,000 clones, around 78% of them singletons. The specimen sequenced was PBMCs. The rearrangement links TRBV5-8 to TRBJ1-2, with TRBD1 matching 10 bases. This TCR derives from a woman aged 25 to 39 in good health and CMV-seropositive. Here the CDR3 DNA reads TGTGCCAGCAGCACGGGCCCGGGACAGGGGCTAGCATGGGGCTACACCTTC. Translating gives CASSTGPGQGLAWGYTF.